The 5 T cell receptor beta chains given below trace back to one sample, sequenced in a study of T cell responses to AZD1222 COVID-19 vaccine. Some clones are missing from TCRdb's copy, which holds only in-frame ones; the method was immunoSEQ multiplex PCR. The sample carries 95,000 to 130,000 clones, 90% to 95% recorded once. Sequences were derived from peripheral blood, sampled on day 0 of AZD1222 vaccination. These receptors were obtained from an adult in good health.

The CDR3 bases are TGTGCCAGCACCATGGGGTTCCCGAACACTGAAGCTTTCTTT. Its translation: CASTMGFPNTEAFF. The chain links TRBV27 to TRBJ1-1, with D unresolved. The CDR3 consists of 14 residues. Germline V gene data show CDR1 as MNHEY and CDR2 as SMNVEV (reference sequence). Deletions cut 7 bases from V and 1 base from J, with 13 bases between.

The chain couples TRBV5-1 to TRBJ2-5; TRBD1 is a possible D gene (7 bases). Trimming pared 4 bases from V and 5 bases from J, leaving 18 bases between. CDR3 length: 15 amino acids. Germline V gene data show CDR1 as SGHRS and CDR2 as YFSETQ. The CDR3 DNA is TGCGCCAGCAGCGCGGCGGGACAGTACAGGGAGACCCAGTACTTC. Protein: CASSAAGQYRETQYF.

V gene TRBV5-4 combines with J gene TRBJ2-2; a possible D gene is TRBD2 (6 bases). V was clipped by 5 bases and J by 1 base, with 9 bases between them. Germline V gene lookup returns CDR1 SGHNT and CDR2 YYREEE (reference sequence). The CDR3 length is 14 residues. DNA for the CDR3: TGTGCCAGCAGAGATAGCGGGAACACCGGGGAGCTGTTTTTT. Amino acid sequence: CASRDSGNTGELFF.

This chain joins TRBV28 and TRBJ1-6, with 7 nucleotides matching TRBD1. The ends lost 6 bases at V and 7 bases at J; junction bases unmatched: 6. Germline lookup yields CDR1 MDHEN and CDR2 SYDVKM. The CDR3 is 14 residues long. CDR3 coding DNA: TGTGCCAGCAGGACAGGGACGAGGAATTCACCCCTCCACTTT. It yields the protein CASRTGTRNSPLHF.

The chain joins TRBV18 to TRBJ1-1; D gene unclear. This CDR3 is built from 16 residues. Trimming removed 0 bases from V and 4 bases from J, with 15 bases in between. Germline values: CDR1 KGHSH, CDR2 LQKENI. CDR3: CASSPPDGRVGTEAFF. CDR3 bases: TGTGCCAGCTCACCACCGGATGGGAGGGTCGGCACTGAAGCTTTCTTT. Variable domain in full (rest from reference TRBV18 and TRBJ1-1): NAGVMQNPRHLVRRRGQEARLRCSPMKGHSHVYWYRQLPEEGLKFMVYLQKENIIDESGMPKERFSAEFPKEGPSILRIQQVVRGDSAAYFCASSPPDGRVGTEAFFGQGTRLTVV.